The clone carrying this T cell receptor (beta chain) was seen many times. Its cognate antigen is unknown. CDR3 length: 17 residues. Per germline, CDR1 LGHDT and CDR2 YNNKEL (reference sequence). Trimming cost V 1 base and J 0 bases, with 12 bases left between them. One entry per CDR3 protein, called by TCRdb with MiXCR from the multiplex PCR reads. The sample carries roughly 110,000 distinct CDR3 sequences, less than 40% recorded once. The sample comes from a study of breast tumors, draining lymph nodes, adjacent tissues. Regarding the study as a whole: Findings are consistent with lymph node origin and intratumoral expansion of most tumor T cells. Luminal-like breast cancer showed significantly higher tumor–nontumor repertoire similarity than basal-like. Tumor T cell lymph node origin was a supported hypothesis, not proven.

Breast cancer patients provided tissue from their axillary draining lymph nodes. This clonotype was obtained from a female donor with breast cancer. Some clones in this sample may be carry-over from other donors' samples. The sample taken for sequencing was axillary lymph node tissue. This chain uses TRBV3-1 with TRBJ1-4; D is undetermined. Written as DNA, the CDR3 is TGTGCCAGCAGCCAAGTTGTCAGCCGAGCAACTAATGAAAAACTGTTTTTT. Translating gives CASSQVVSRATNEKLFF.